The source of this T cell receptor (beta chain) is a study of T cell responses to AZD1222 COVID-19 vaccine listed by TCRdb under 2021. Looking at the study overall: AZD1222 recipients given second doses at about 4 weeks or at about 12 weeks were pooled, since spike-specific TCR depth and breadth were not found to differ between the two schedules. TCR sequencing was performed for 230 to 250 trial participants, of whom some 200 were given two doses of AZD1222 and some 26 were given two doses of MenACWY control vaccine. Trial participants were enrolled by age into subgroups of 18-55, 56-69 and 70-plus years, and about 150, 27 and 61 TCR-sequenced participants, respectively, were included in these subgroups.

This clone is a singleton in its sample. Its antigen is currently not known. It has no much larger one-base neighbor in the sample; base qualities were not kept. Broad study findings and their caveats: Vaccine-associated CD4 TCRs spanned the whole spike protein, with dominant responses in regions 160-218 and 743-854. Because no day 14 peak-response samples were available, the repertoires could be characterized only after the peak T cell response. Spike-specific TCR breadth and depth rose significantly after two AZD1222 doses compared with day 0 and with MenACWY recipients. Reportedly, almost half of the unique spike-specific TCRs recognized epitopes lying outside the regions that are mutated in the B.1.351 and B.1.1.7 variants. Participants were mostly white British and included more females than males, and it was suggested by the authors that clonal diversity may have been underestimated. Conclusions about previously exposed vaccinees are limited, since just a handful of AZD1222 recipients were seropositive for SARS-CoV-2 at baseline. The 56-69-year group was small, and its depth increase did not reach significance, likely because of low power.

The CDR3 regions of human TCRbeta chains were analyzed by immunosequencing. Per the authors' processing: TCRs in the repertoires were matched against a reference library of SARS-CoV-2-specific TCRs that had been generated with the MIRA antigen-specificity platform. Breadth meant the fraction of unique TCRs that were SARS-CoV-2-associated, whereas depth meant the fraction of total T cells that were SARS-CoV-2-associated. Using the MIRA data, each spike-specific TCR was assigned both to the spike region to which the TCR was reactive and to a CD4 or CD8 class. Log10-transformed breadth and depth values were compared by one-way ANOVA with Sidak's multiple comparisons tests. Here the immuneACCESS table is served through TCRdb, limited to in-frame sequences with V and J called. Missing clones are a known gap in these copies; in checked studies unresolved V genes cover under half, and the rest lacks a known reason. Clone size and V and J calls were adopted from that table, with D and trimming inferred from the DNA. The sample table contains under 200,000 clones; only one count was recorded for almost 90% of them. The top ten hold 5.5% of the sample.

The CDR3 goes from the cysteine to the phenylalanine over 17 residues. Kept here is only the CDR3 DNA, which spans 51 bases and is read in frame from base 1. The germline V gene (reference sequence) provides CDR1 SEHNR and CDR2 FQNEAQ. V is pruned by 5 bases and J by 1 base, leaving 9 bases of the junction without a gene match. The time point label on this specimen signifies: baseline before first vaccination. The vaccinee samples were drawn from two UK trials, COV001 and COV002, one of which was a single-blind randomized controlled phase 2/3 trial testing AZD1222 (ChAdOx1 nCoV-19) in healthy adults. Trial participant PBMC samples were collected at day 0 and day 28 after the second dose for TCRbeta chain sequencing.

The sequencing here drew on peripheral blood, taken on day 0 of AZD1222 vaccination. The rearrangement combines TRBV7-9 with TRBJ2-2, and 8 junctional nucleotides match TRBD1. The TCR originated in an adult in good health. The DNA sequence follows: TGTGCCAGCAGCAACACCCCAGGGGGCCTGAACACCGGGGAGCTGTTTTTT. Its coded protein is CASSNTPGGLNTGELFF. The reference TRBV7-9 and TRBJ2-2 proteins fill in what lies around the CDR3, so the full variable domain reads DTGVSQNPRHKITKRGQNVTFRCDPISEHNRLYWYRQTLGQGPEFLTYFQNEAQLEKSRLLSDRFSAERPKGSFSTLEIQRTEQGDSAMYLCASSNTPGGLNTGELFFGEGSRLTVL.